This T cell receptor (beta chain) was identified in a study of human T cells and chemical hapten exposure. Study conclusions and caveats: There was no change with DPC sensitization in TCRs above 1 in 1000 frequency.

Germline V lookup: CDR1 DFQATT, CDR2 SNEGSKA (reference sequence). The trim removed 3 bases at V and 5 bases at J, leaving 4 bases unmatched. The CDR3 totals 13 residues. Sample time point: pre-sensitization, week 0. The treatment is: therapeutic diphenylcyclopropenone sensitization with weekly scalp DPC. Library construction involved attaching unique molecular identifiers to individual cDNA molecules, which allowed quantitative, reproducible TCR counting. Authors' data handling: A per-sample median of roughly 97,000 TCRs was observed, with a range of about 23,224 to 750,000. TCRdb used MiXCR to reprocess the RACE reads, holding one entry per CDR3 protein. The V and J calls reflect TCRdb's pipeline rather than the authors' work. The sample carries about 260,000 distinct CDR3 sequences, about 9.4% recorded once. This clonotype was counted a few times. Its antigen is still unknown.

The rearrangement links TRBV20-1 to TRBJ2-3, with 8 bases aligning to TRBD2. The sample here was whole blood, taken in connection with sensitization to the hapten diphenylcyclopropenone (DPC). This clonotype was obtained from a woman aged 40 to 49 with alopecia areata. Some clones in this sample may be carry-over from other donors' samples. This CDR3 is CSASGLAGDTQYF. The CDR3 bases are TGCAGTGCTAGTGGTCTAGCGGGAGATACGCAGTATTTT.